This TCR delta chain is drawn from a study of gamma-delta chains in newborns, infants, children. Study-wide context: Microbial exposure reportedly drives polyclonal innate γδ T cell expansion after birth.

Of note for this clone: A read error is likely here: a far larger clone is one base away.

TCRdb fed the reads into CATT to redo clone calling. The table includes 4,000 to 4,500 delta-chain clones, around 0.55% detected once. Germline V gives CDR1 GEAIGNYY, CDR2 EKD. There are 20 residues in the CDR3. With 3 bases removed from V and 0 bases from J, the gap between germline ends came to 20 bases. The sequence came from a child who was a newborn, infant or young child, either healthy, febrile or measles-vaccinated (not recorded which). J is TRDJ3 and V is TRDV2, with D possibly matching TRDD3 (6 bases). The source material was blood. This CDR3 reads CACDSAHLGTYSWDTRQMFF. The CDR3 nucleotides are TGTGCCTGTGACTCCGCGCATCTGGGGACGTACTCCTGGGACACCCGACAGATGTTTTTC.